This T cell receptor beta chain was captured by sequencing in a study of T-cell reconstitution after alpha-beta-depleted transplantation in children. CDR1 is LGHDT and CDR2 is YNNKEL in the germline V gene (reference sequence). V was cut by 0 bases and J by 0 bases, with 6 bases left in between. CDR3 length: 15 residues. Findings and limits, study-wide: A year post-transplant, T-cell counts and diversity derived mostly from newly produced T cells. At day 60, the high TCRbeta diversity found in some patients originated from recipient T cells and thymic progenitors that had survived. At around two months after transplant, the alpha-beta T cells were reportedly derived from several hundred expanded clones that came from non-depleted graft cells.

The TCRbeta library incorporated unique molecular identifiers. From the PCR reads, TCRdb called clonotypes with MiXCR, one entry per CDR3 protein. The sample holds 500,000 to 600,000 distinct CDR3 sequences, 25% to 30% seen once. This clonotype was seen a few times. The antigen remains unidentified. The TCR originated in a boy younger than two with Wiskott-Aldrich syndrome, due to receive a stem cell transplant. The chain links TRBV3-1 to TRBJ2-1; D remains unclear. Sequenced material: PBMCs, taken before TCRalphabeta/CD19-depleted stem cell transplant. The CDR3 is CASSQDPSSYNEQFF. The CDR3 DNA is TGTGCCAGCAGCCAAGACCCTAGCTCCTACAATGAGCAGTTCTTC.